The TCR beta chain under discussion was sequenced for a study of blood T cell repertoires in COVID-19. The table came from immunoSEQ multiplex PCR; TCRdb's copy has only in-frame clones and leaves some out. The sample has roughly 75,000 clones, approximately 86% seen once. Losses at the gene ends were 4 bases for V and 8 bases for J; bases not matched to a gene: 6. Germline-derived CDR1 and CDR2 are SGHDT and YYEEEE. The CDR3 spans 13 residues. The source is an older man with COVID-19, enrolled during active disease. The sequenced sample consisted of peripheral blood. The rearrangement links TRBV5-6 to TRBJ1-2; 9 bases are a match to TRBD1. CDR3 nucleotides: TGTGCCAGCAGCCGGGACAGGGACGGGGGCTACACCTTC. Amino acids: CASSRDRDGGYTF.